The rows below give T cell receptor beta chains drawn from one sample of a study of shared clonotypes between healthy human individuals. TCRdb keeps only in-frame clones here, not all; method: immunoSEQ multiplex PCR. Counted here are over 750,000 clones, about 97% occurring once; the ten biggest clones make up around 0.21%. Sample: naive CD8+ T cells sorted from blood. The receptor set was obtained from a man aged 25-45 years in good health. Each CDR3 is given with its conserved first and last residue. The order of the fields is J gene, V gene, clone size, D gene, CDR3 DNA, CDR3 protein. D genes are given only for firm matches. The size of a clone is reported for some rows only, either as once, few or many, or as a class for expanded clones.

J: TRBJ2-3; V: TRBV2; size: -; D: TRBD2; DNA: TGTGCCAGCTCGCAGACTAGCGGGATCATGGAAGATACGCAGTATTTT; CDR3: CASSQTSGIMEDTQYF
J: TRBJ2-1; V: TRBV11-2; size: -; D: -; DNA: TGTGCCAGCAGCTTAGATCTGGACAGCCCAACGCAGTTCTTC; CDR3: CASSLDLDSPTQFF
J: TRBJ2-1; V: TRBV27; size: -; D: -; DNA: TGTGCCGCCGGCCAAGGCTACAATGAGCAGTTCTTC; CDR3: CAAGQGYNEQFF
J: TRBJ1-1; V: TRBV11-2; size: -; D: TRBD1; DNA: TGTGCCAGCAGCCAGGGACAGGGAGGCACTGAAGCTTTCTTT; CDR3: CASSQGQGGTEAFF
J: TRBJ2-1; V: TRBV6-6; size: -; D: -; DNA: TGTGCCAGCAGTTACTCCGGCCCATGGGTTGAGCAGTTCTTC; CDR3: CASSYSGPWVEQFF
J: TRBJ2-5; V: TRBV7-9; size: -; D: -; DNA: TGTGCCAGCAGCCATGGGGCAGATCTAGAGACCCAGTACTTC; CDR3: CASSHGADLETQYF
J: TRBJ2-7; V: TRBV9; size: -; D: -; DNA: TGTGCCAGCAGCGAGGGGGGGCAAGACCACGAGCAGTACTTC; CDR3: CASSEGGQDHEQYF
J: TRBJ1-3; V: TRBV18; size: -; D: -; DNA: TGTGCCAGCTCACCAACGGCCAGCTCTGGAAACACCATATATTTT; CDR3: CASSPTASSGNTIYF
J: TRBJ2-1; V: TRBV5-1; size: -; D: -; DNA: TGCGCCAGCAGCTTCTATAGCTCCTACAATGAGCAGTTCTTC; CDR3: CASSFYSSYNEQFF
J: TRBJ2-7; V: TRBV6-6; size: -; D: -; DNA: TGTGCCAGCAGTCACCGGGATAACTACGAGCAGTACTTC; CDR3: CASSHRDNYEQYF
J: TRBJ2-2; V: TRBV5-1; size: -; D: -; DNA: TGCGCCAGCACCCCACAGAACACCGGGGAGCTGTTTTTT; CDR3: CASTPQNTGELFF
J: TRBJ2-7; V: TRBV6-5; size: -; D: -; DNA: TGTGCCAGCAGTTACCCCGGACTAAAGGAGCAGTACTTC; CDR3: CASSYPGLKEQYF
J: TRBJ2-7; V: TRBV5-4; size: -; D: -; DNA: TGTGCCAGCAGCTCAACCAGCTCCTACGAGCAGTACTTC; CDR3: CASSSTSSYEQYF
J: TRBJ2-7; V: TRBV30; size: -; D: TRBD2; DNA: TGTGCCTGGAGTGTGATTTGCGGGAGCTCCTACGAGCAGTACTTC; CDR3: CAWSVICGSSYEQYF
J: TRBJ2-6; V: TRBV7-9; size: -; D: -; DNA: TGTGCCAGCAGCTTAGTCCGCTCTGGGGCCAACGTCCTGACTTTC; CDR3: CASSLVRSGANVLTF
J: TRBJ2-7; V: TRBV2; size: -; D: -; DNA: TGTGCCAGCAGTGACATAGGACGTGAGCAGTACTTC; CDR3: CASSDIGREQYF
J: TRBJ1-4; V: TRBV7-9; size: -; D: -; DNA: TGTGCCAGCAGCTTAGATGGGACGGGGGGCCTCGATGAAAAACTGTTTTTT; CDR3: CASSLDGTGGLDEKLFF
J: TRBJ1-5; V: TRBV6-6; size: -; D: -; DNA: TGTGCCAGCAGTTCCCCGGGGGGGCCGGACAATCAGCCCCAGCATTTT; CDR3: CASSSPGGPDNQPQHF
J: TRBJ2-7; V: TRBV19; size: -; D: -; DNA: TGTGCCAGTAGTATGGGACCCAGAGAATCCTACGAGCAGTACTTC; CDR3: CASSMGPRESYEQYF
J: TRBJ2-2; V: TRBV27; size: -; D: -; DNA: TGTGCCAGCGTAGGGCAGGGAGAAGCCGGGGAGCTGTTTTTT; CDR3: CASVGQGEAGELFF
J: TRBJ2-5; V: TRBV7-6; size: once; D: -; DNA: TGTGCCAGCAGCTCCGGACTGGGCAAAGGCGAGACCCAGTACTTC; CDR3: CASSSGLGKGETQYF
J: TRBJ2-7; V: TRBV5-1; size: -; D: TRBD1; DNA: TGCGCCAGCAGCTTGGTTCAGGGGGCGCAATACGAGCAGTACTTC; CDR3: CASSLVQGAQYEQYF
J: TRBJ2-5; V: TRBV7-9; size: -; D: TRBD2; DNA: TGTGCCAGCAGCCCCGGGACTAGCGGGAGATTGGAGACCCAGTACTTC; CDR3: CASSPGTSGRLETQYF
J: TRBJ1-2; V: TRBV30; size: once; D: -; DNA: TGTGCCTGGAGTGTAGTGTTCCGGGATCCTAACTATGGCTACACCTTC; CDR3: CAWSVVFRDPNYGYTF
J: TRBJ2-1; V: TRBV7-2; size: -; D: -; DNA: TGTGCCAGCAGCTTAGGAAGTGGGGTTGAGCAGTTCTTC; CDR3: CASSLGSGVEQFF
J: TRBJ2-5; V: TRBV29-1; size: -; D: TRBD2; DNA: TGCAGCGGGGGTGCTAGCGGGATAATAGAGACCCAGTACTTC; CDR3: CSGGASGIIETQYF
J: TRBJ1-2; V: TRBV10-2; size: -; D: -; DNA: TGCGCCAGCAGGGGGGAGGACCAATATGGCTACACCTTC; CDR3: CASRGEDQYGYTF
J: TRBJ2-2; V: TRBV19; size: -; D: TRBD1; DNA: TGTGCCAGTTTTCCGGGACAGGGGGCCGGGGAGCTGTTTTTT; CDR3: CASFPGQGAGELFF
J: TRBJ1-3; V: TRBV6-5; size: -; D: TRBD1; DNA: TGTGCCAGCAGTTACTCCAGGGGGACTGGAAACACCATATATTTT; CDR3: CASSYSRGTGNTIYF
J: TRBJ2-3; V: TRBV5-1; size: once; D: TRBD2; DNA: TGCGCCAGCGTCCTGCGGGGGGCTAGCACAGATACGCAGTATTTT; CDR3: CASVLRGASTDTQYF
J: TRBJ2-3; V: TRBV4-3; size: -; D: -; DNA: TGCGCCAGCAGCCAAGACTTACTAGGAGTCACAGATACGCAGTATTTT; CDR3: CASSQDLLGVTDTQYF
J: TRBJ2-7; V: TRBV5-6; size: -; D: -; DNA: TGTGCCAGCAGCCCCCTAAACTCCGAGCAGTACTTC; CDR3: CASSPLNSEQYF
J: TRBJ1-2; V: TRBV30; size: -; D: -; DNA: TGTGCCTGGAGCGAAGTCTATGGCTACACCTTC; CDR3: CAWSEVYGYTF
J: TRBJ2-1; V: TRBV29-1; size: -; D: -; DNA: TGCAGCGTTGAAGATCCGAGAGGGGGGCTATTGAATGAGCAGTTCTTC; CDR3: CSVEDPRGGLLNEQFF
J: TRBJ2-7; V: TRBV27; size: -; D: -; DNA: TGTGCCAGCAGTTTATCGACCGACGGAAGCTCCTACGAGCAGTACTTC; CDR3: CASSLSTDGSSYEQYF
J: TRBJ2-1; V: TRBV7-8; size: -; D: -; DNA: TGTGCCAGCAGCTTAGTTAGTACAGGGAAGAATGAGCAGTTCTTC; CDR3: CASSLVSTGKNEQFF
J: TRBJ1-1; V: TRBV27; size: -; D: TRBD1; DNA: TGTGCCAGCAGTTTTGGCAGGGGGAGGACTGAAGCTTTCTTT; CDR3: CASSFGRGRTEAFF